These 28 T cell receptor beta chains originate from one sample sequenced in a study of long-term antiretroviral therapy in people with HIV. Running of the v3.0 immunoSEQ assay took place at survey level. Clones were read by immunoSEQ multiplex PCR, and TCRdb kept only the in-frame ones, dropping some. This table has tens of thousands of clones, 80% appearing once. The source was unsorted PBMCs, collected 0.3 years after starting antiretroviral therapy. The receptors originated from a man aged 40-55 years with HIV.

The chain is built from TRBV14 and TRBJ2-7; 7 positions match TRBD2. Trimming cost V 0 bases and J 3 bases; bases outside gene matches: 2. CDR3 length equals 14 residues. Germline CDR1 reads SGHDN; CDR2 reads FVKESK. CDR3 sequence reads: CASSQERGFYEQYF. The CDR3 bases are TGTGCCAGCAGCCAAGAGCGGGGGTTCTACGAGCAGTACTTC.

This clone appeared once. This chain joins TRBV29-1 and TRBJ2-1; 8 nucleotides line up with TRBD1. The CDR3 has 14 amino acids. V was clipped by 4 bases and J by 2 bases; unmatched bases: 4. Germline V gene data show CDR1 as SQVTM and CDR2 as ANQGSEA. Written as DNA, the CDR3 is TGCAGCGTTGCACCGGGACAGGCCTACAATGAGCAGTTCTTC. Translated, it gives CSVAPGQAYNEQFF.

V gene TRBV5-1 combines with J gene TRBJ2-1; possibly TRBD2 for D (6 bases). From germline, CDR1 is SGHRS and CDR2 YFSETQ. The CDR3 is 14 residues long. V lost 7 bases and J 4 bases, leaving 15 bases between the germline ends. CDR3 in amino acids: CASSMGGLYNEQFF. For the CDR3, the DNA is TGCGCCAGCTCGATGGGGGGACTTTACAATGAGCAGTTCTTC.

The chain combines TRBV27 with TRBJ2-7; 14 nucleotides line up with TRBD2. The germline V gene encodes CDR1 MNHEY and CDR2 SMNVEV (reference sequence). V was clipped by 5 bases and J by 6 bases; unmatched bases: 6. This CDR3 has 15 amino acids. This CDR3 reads CASSPGTSGSGEQYF. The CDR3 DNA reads TGTGCCAGCAGTCCCGGGACTAGCGGGAGTGGCGAGCAGTACTTC.

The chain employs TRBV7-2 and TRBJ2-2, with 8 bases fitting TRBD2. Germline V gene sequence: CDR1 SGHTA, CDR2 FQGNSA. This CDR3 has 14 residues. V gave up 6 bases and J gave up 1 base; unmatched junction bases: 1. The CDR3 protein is CASRSGRNTGELFF. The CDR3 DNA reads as TGTGCCAGCAGGAGCGGGAGGAACACCGGGGAGCTGTTTTTT.

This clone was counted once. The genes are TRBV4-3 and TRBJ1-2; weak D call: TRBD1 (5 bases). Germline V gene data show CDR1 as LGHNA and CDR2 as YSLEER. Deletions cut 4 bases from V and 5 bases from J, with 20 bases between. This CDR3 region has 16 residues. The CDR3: CASSRTEAGGGYGYTF. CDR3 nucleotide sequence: TGCGCCAGCAGCCGCACCGAGGCGGGGGGGGGATATGGCTACACCTTC.

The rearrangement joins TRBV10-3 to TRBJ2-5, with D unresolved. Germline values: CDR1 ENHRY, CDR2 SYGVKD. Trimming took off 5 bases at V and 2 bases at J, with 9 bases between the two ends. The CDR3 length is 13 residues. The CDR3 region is CAISTRIQETQYF. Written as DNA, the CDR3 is TGTGCCATCAGTACAAGGATACAAGAGACCCAGTACTTC.

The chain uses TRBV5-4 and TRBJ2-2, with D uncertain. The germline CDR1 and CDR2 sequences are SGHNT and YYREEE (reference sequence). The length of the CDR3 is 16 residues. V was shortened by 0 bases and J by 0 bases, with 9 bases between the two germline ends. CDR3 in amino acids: CASSLEAAANTGELFF. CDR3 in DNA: TGTGCCAGCAGCTTGGAGGCGGCTGCGAACACCGGGGAGCTGTTTTTT.

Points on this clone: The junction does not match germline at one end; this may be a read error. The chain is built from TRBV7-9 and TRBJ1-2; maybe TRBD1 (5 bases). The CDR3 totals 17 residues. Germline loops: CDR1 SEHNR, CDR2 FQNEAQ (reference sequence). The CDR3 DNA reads TGTGCCAGCAGCCTAGCCGACGGGGCAGTCTCAAACTATGGCTACACCTTC. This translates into CASSLADGAVSNYGYTF.

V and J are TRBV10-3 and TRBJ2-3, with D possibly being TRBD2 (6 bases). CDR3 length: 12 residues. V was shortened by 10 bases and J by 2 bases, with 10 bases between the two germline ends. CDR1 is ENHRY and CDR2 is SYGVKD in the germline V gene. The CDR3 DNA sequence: TGTGCCACTACTAGCCTCACAGATACGCAGTATTTT. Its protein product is CATTSLTDTQYF.

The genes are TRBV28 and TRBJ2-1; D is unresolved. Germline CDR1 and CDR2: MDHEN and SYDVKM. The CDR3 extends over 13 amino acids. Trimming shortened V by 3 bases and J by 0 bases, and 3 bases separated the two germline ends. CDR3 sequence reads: CASSLSSYNEQFF. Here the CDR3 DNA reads TGTGCCAGCAGTTTGAGCTCCTACAATGAGCAGTTCTTC.

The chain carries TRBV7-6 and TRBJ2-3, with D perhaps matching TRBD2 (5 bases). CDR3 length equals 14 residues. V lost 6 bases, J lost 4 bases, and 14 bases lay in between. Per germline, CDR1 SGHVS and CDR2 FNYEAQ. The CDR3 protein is CASSSDGNPDTQYF. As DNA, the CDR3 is TGTGCCAGCAGTTCTGACGGGAACCCAGATACGCAGTATTTT.

The CDR3, as DNA: TGTGCCAGCAGCCAAGAAACTGACTTCCGGGGGGAAGCTTTCTTT. This gives the protein CASSQETDFRGEAFF. This rearrangement joins TRBV4-2 to TRBJ1-1; TRBD1 might be the D (5 bases). The V end lost 0 bases, the J end lost 8 bases, and 16 bases lay between the germline ends. This CDR3 region has 15 residues. Germline V gene sequence: CDR1 LGHNA, CDR2 YNFKEQ.

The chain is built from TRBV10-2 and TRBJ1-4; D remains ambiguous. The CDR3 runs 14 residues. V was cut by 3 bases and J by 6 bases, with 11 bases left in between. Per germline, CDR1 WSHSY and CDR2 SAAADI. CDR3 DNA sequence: TGCGCCAGCAGTGATGGGTATGATGATGAAAAACTGTTTTTT. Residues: CASSDGYDDEKLFF.

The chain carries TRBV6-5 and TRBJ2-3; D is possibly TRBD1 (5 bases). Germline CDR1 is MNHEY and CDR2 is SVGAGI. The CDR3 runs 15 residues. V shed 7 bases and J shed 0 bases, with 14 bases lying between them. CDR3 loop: CASNHRFPSTDTQYF. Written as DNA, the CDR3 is TGTGCCAGCAACCACAGGTTCCCTAGCACAGATACGCAGTATTTT.

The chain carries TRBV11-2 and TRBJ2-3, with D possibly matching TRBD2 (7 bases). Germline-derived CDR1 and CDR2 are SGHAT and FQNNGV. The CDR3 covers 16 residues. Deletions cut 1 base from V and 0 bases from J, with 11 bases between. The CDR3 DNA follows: TGTGCCAGCAGCTTAGTGGGGGGGGCGAGCACAGATACGCAGTATTTT. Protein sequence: CASSLVGGASTDTQYF.

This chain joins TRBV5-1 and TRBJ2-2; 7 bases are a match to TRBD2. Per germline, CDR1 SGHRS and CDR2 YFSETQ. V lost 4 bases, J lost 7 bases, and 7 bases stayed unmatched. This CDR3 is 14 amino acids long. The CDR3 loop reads CASSLSASGGELFF. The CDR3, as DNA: TGCGCCAGCAGCCTATCGGCTAGCGGCGGGGAGCTGTTTTTT. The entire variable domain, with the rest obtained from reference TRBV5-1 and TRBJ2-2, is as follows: KAGVTQTPRYLIKTRGQQVTLSCSPISGHRSVSWYQQTPGQGLQFLFEYFSETQRNKGNFPGRFSGRQFSNSRSEMNVSTLELGDSALYLCASSLSASGGELFFGEGSRLTVL.

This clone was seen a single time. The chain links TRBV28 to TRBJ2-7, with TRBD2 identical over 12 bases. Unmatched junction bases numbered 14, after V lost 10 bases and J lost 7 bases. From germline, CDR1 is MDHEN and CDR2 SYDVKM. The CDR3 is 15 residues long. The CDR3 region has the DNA TGTGCCATTACACAAGCTAGCGGGGGGGCAAGGGAGCAGTACTTC. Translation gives CAITQASGGAREQYF.

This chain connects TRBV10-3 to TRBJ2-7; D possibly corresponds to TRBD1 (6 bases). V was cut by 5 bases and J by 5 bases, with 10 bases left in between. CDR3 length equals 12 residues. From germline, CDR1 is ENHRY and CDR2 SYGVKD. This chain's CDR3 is CAISLRGDEQYF. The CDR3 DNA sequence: TGTGCCATCAGTCTCAGGGGCGACGAGCAGTACTTC.

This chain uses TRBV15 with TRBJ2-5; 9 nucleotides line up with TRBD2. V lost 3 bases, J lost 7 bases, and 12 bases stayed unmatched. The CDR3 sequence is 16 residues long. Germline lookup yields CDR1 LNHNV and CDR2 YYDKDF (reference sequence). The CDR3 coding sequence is TGTGCCACCAGCAGCCAAGCGGGGGGTACGAAAACGACCCAGTACTTC. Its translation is CATSSQAGGTKTTQYF.

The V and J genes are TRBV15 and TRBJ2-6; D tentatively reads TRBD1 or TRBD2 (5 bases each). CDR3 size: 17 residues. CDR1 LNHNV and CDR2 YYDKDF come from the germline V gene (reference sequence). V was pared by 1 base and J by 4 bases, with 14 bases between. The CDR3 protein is CATSRGGWLSGANVLTF. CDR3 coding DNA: TGTGCCACCAGCAGAGGGGGGTGGTTATCCGGGGCCAACGTCCTGACTTTC. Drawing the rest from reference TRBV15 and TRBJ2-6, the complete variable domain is DAMVIQNPRYQVTQFGKPVTLSCSQTLNHNVMYWYQQKSSQAPKLLFHYYDKDFNNEADTPDNFQSRRPNTSFCFLDIRSPGLGDTAMYLCATSRGGWLSGANVLTFGAGSRLTVL.

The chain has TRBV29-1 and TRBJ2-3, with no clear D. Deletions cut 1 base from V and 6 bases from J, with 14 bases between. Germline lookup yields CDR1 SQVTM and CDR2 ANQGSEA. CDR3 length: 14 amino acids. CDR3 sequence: CSVEGGKGSDTQYF. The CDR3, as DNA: TGCAGCGTTGAAGGTGGGAAGGGTTCCGATACGCAGTATTTT.

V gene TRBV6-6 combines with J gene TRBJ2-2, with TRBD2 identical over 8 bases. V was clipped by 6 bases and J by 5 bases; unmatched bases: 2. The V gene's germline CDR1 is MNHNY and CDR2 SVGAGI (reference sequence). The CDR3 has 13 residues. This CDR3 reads CASSSGGTGELFF. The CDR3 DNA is TGTGCCAGCAGCTCGGGGGGGACCGGGGAGCTGTTTTTT.

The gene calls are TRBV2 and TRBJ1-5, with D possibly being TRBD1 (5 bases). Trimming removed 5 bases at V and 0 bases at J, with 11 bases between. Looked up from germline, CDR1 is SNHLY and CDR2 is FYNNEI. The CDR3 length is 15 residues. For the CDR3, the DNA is TGTGCCAGCAGTCGAGGGGTTTATAGCAATCAGCCCCAGCATTTT. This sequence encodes CASSRGVYSNQPQHF.

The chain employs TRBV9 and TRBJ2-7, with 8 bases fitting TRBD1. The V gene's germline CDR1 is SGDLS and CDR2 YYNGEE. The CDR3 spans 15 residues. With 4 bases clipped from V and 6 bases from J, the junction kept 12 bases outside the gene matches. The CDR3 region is CASSPQPSTGVEQYF. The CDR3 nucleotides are TGTGCCAGCAGCCCCCAACCGTCGACAGGGGTCGAGCAGTACTTC. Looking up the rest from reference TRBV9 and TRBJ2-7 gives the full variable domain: DSGVTQTPKHLITATGQRVTLRCSPRSGDLSVYWYQQSLDQGLQFLIQYYNGEERAKGNILERFSAQQFPDLHSELNLSSLELGDSALYFCASSPQPSTGVEQYFGPGTRLTVT.

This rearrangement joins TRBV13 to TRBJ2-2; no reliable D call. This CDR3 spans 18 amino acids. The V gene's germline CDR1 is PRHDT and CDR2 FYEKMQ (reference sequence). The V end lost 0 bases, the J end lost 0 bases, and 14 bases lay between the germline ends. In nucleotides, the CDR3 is TGTGCCAGCAGCTTAGGCCTAACGGCGTTATCGAACACCGGGGAGCTGTTTTTT. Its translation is CASSLGLTALSNTGELFF.

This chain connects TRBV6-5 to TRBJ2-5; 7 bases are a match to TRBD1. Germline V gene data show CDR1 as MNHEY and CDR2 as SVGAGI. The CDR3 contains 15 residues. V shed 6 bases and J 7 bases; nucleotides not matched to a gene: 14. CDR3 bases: TGTGCCAGCAGCTCGGACAGGTACCCGTCTCGGACCCAGTACTTC. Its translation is CASSSDRYPSRTQYF.

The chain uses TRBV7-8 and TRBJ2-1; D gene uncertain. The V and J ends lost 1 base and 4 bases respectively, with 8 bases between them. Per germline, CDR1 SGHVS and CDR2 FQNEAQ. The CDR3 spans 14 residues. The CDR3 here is CASSLVVAYNEQFF. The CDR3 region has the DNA TGTGCCAGCAGCTTAGTCGTTGCATACAATGAGCAGTTCTTC. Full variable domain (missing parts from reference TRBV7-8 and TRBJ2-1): GAGVSQSPRYKVAKRGQDVALRCDPISGHVSLFWYQQALGQGPEFLTYFQNEAQLDKSGLPSDRFFAERPEGSVSTLKIQRTQQEDSAVYLCASSLVVAYNEQFFGPGTRLTVL.